Following are 20 T cell receptor beta chains from one sample sequenced in a study of blood T cell repertoires in COVID-19. Produced via immunoSEQ multiplex PCR; TCRdb's table is partial and in-frame only. The repertoire holds around 150,000 clones, with roughly four fifths as singletons. The sample was peripheral blood. Source of these receptors: a woman over 75 with active or convalescent COVID-19.

The chain has TRBV5-1 and TRBJ2-3, with 11 bases aligning to TRBD1. The CDR3 is 14 residues long. V dropped 4 bases and J dropped 5; count of bases not matched to a gene: 3. Germline values: CDR1 SGHRS, CDR2 YFSETQ. CDR3 nucleotides: TGCGCCAGCAGCCCCGGGACAGGGGGAGATACGCAGTATTTT. Translated, it gives CASSPGTGGDTQYF.

This clone was observed at least ten times. Additional DNA sequences in this sample encode the identical CDR3. This chain joins TRBV12-3 or TRBV12-4 and TRBJ2-7; TRBD1 agrees at 7 bases. Trimming removed 2 bases from V and 4 bases from J; junction bases left unmatched: 2. The CDR3 has 13 amino acids. The CDR3 DNA reads as TGTGCCAGCAGTTTACAACAGGGGTACGAGCAGTACTTC. It translates to CASSLQQGYEQYF.

The chain employs TRBV4-3 and TRBJ2-5, with D tentatively TRBD2 (5 bases). Trimming stripped 4 bases from V and 3 bases from J, with 12 bases between. The germline CDR1 and CDR2 sequences are LGHNA and YSLEER. The CDR3 is made up of 14 amino acids. The CDR3 sequence: CASSPTDSKETQYF. CDR3 nucleotide sequence: TGCGCCAGCAGCCCAACGGACTCGAAAGAGACCCAGTACTTC.

This chain joins TRBV6-2 or TRBV6-3 and TRBJ2-2; 9 nucleotides line up with TRBD2. The junction had 6 bases not matched to a gene; V was cut back by 2 bases and J by 5 bases. The length of the CDR3 is 16 residues. Germline CDR1 and CDR2: MNHEY and SVGEGT. As DNA, the CDR3 is TGTGCCAGCAGTTACGTCGGCGGGGGGGCTACCGGGGAGCTGTTTTTT. Translating gives CASSYVGGGATGELFF.

The V call is TRBV24-1, the J call TRBJ2-1; unclear D gene. The CDR3 covers 11 residues. Germline CDR1 is KGHDR and CDR2 is SFDVKD. The V gene lost 9 bases and the J gene lost 6 bases, with 8 bases spanning the gap. The CDR3 region is CATEILNEQFF. CDR3 DNA: TGTGCCACCGAGATCCTCAATGAGCAGTTCTTC.

The chain couples TRBV5-6 to TRBJ2-1; D is perhaps TRBD2 (6 bases). This CDR3 has 16 residues. Trimming shortened V by 4 bases and J by 6 bases, and 20 bases separated the two germline ends. Germline CDR1 reads SGHDT; CDR2 reads YYEEEE. Here the CDR3 reads CASSPLGLANLNEQFF. The CDR3 bases are TGTGCCAGCAGCCCCCTGGGGCTAGCGAATCTCAATGAGCAGTTCTTC.

Regarding this clone: Distinct nucleotide sequences in the sample also encode this CDR3. The chain recombines TRBV5-1 with TRBJ1-5; possibly TRBD1 for D (5 bases). The CDR3 loop spans 15 amino acids. Germline V gene lookup returns CDR1 SGHRS and CDR2 YFSETQ. V lost 0 bases and J lost 0, with 7 bases in between. As DNA, the CDR3 is TGCGCCAGCAGCTTGGCAGGGTATAGCAATCAGCCCCAGCATTTT. Amino acid sequence: CASSLAGYSNQPQHF.

This chain links TRBV11-2 with TRBJ1-6, with 9 bases that match TRBD1. This CDR3 spans 14 amino acids. Germline CDR1 SGHAT, CDR2 FQNNGV. V lost 4 bases, J lost 9 bases, and 4 bases stayed unmatched. The CDR3: CASSSTGGVSPLHF. The CDR3 DNA reads TGTGCCAGCAGCTCCACAGGGGGCGTTTCACCCCTCCACTTT.

This chain joins TRBV11-2 and TRBJ2-3; TRBD2 matches at 7 bases. The germline V gene encodes CDR1 SGHAT and CDR2 FQNNGV. The V segment lost 2 bases and the J segment 2 bases; nucleotides outside the gene matches: 7. The CDR3 is 16 amino acids. CDR3 nucleotide sequence: TGTGCCAGCAGCTTATGGGCGGGAGCCACCACAGATACGCAGTATTTT. It specifies CASSLWAGATTDTQYF.

The J gene is TRBJ1-6, the V gene TRBV27; 7 positions match TRBD1. With V trimmed by 7 bases and J by 8 bases, 8 bases remained unmatched. Per the germline V gene, CDR1 is MNHEY and CDR2 is SMNVEV (reference sequence). CDR3 length: 14 amino acids. The CDR3 protein is CASTIQGLHSPLHF. The CDR3 coding sequence is TGTGCCAGCACAATACAGGGGCTTCATTCACCCCTCCACTTT.

The V gene is TRBV7-2, the J gene TRBJ1-5, with D perhaps TRBD1 (5 bases). Germline CDR1 SGHTA, CDR2 FQGNSA. Between the trimmed V and J ends, which lost 5 bases and 8 bases, there was a span of 16 bases. The CDR3 length is 14 residues. CDR3 nucleotides: TGTGCCAGCAGCCAGAACGGGGGTCTGGAGCCCCAGCATTTT. It yields the protein CASSQNGGLEPQHF.

This clone was counted a single time. The chain recombines TRBV4-3 with TRBJ2-1; TRBD1 might be the D (5 bases). V dropped 0 bases and J dropped 4 bases, with 10 bases sitting between them. The CDR3 totals 15 residues. Germline-derived CDR1 and CDR2 are LGHNA and YSLEER. For the CDR3, the DNA is TGCGCCAGCAGCCAAGATTGGGGCTCTTACAATGAGCAGTTCTTC. This sequence encodes CASSQDWGSYNEQFF.

This clone was counted between two and nine times. This chain uses TRBV19 with TRBJ1-6; 7 bases fit TRBD1. The CDR3 sequence is 16 residues long. V shed 0 bases, J shed 8 bases, and the junction held 7 bases outside the gene matches. Germline assignment: CDR1 LNHDA and CDR2 SQIVND (reference sequence). The CDR3 region is CASSIDTTGFDSPLHF. CDR3 sequence (DNA): TGTGCCAGTAGTATAGACACGACAGGGTTTGATTCACCCCTCCACTTT.

This clone has only one observation. The chain uses TRBV6-6 and TRBJ2-5; maybe TRBD2 (5 bases). Germline CDR1 reads MNHNY; CDR2 reads SVGAGI (reference sequence). V was clipped by 6 bases and J by 1 base, with 9 bases between them. The CDR3 runs 13 residues. CDR3 region: CASRPGFQETQYF. The CDR3 bases are TGTGCCAGCAGACCGGGATTCCAAGAGACCCAGTACTTC.

The genes are TRBV27 and TRBJ1-1, with D perhaps TRBD1 (6 bases). The germline gives CDR1 MNHEY, CDR2 SMNVEV (reference sequence). The CDR3 sequence is 13 residues long. V was pared by 3 bases and J by 6 bases, with 11 bases between. The CDR3 region has the DNA TGTGCCAGCAGTTTCGCCAGGGGCGCTGAAGCTTTCTTT. Translation gives CASSFARGAEAFF.

The chain links TRBV30 to TRBJ1-5, with 9 bases aligning to TRBD1. This CDR3 is 14 amino acids long. Unmatched junction bases numbered 6, after V lost 3 bases and J lost 6 bases. CDR1 is GTSNPN, CDR2 SVGIG, per germline (reference sequence). CDR3 nucleotides: TGTGCCTGGAGAACCGGGACAGGGAGTCAGCCCCAGCATTTT. Encoded protein: CAWRTGTGSQPQHF.

This clone was seen only a few times. V usage is TRBV6-2 or TRBV6-3 and J usage is TRBJ1-5; a possible D gene is TRBD1 (6 bases). The germline gives CDR1 MNHEY, CDR2 SVGEGT. The CDR3 runs to 16 residues. The V end lost 2 bases, the J end lost 6 bases, and 17 bases lay between the germline ends. In DNA form, the CDR3 reads TGTGCCAGCAGTTACCCTCTAAGGACAGCAGTTCAGCCCCAGCATTTT. Its protein product is CASSYPLRTAVQPQHF.

The V gene is TRBV6-1, the J gene TRBJ1-5; D is unclear. There are 12 residues in the CDR3. With 2 bases removed from V and 6 bases from J, the gap between germline ends came to 5 bases. CDR1 and CDR2 from the germline V gene are MNHNS and SASEGT. CDR3 region: CASSESGQPQHF. CDR3 bases: TGTGCCAGCAGTGAATCGGGTCAGCCCCAGCATTTT.

The chain has TRBV9 and TRBJ2-1; 7 nucleotides match TRBD2. The CDR3 loop spans 16 amino acids. The germline gives CDR1 SGDLS, CDR2 YYNGEE. The J segment lost 3 bases and the V segment lost 4 bases, leaving 10 bases of the junction unmatched. The CDR3 DNA reads TGTGCCAGCAGCCCCGACCTAGCGGCTGACTACAATGAGCAGTTCTTC. Its translation is CASSPDLAADYNEQFF.

This chain uses TRBV9 with TRBJ2-3, with TRBD2 identical over 7 bases. With 0 bases clipped from V and 0 bases from J, the junction kept 10 bases outside the gene matches. Germline V CDR1 and CDR2: SGDLS, YYNGEE. This CDR3 is built from 18 residues. CDR3 DNA: TGTGCCAGCAGCGTAGAAGGGTTGGTTAGCGGGAGCACAGATACGCAGTATTTT. Its translation is CASSVEGLVSGSTDTQYF.